What follows are 14 T cell receptor beta chains derived from one specimen sequenced in a study of cytomegalovirus exposure and HLA in healthy donors (dated 2017 in TCRdb). The protocol used for the library was the immunoSEQ multiplex PCR assay. For the multiplex PCR, a mixture combining 60 forward primers for TCR Vbeta segments and 13 reverse primers for TCR Jbeta segments was used. TCRdb limited this immuneACCESS table to in-frame rearrangements with V and J called. A share of clones is missing; checked studies link under half to unresolved V genes, and the rest is unexplained. This sample has fewer than 100,000 clones in its table, and under 75% of those were observed once. The ten top clones hold roughly 1.2% of the sample. Material for sequencing was PBMCs. Receptors were obtained from a female donor in good health and CMV-seronegative.

Only a few counts were recorded for this clone. The rearrangement joins TRBV18 to TRBJ2-7; 10 bases map to TRBD1. The CDR3 covers 15 residues. The V and J ends lost 3 bases and 6 bases, in that order; junction bases with no gene match: 8. In germline, CDR1 is KGHSH, CDR2 LQKENI. As DNA, the CDR3 is TGTGCCAGCTCACCGACAGGGGGCGCACCCTCCGAGCAGTACTTC. It yields the protein CASSPTGGAPSEQYF.

The rearrangement links TRBV2 to TRBJ2-7; 9 nucleotides line up with TRBD1. Germline assignment: CDR1 SNHLY and CDR2 FYNNEI. This CDR3 is built from 15 residues. Trimming cost V 6 bases and J 6 bases; bases outside gene matches: 12. CDR3 bases: TGTGCCAGCAGGACCGGGACAGGGTTATTGGGCGAGCAGTACTTC. This translates into CASRTGTGLLGEQYF.

V is TRBV5-6 and J is TRBJ2-4; a weak D match, TRBD2 (6 bases). Germline CDR1 is SGHDT and CDR2 is YYEEEE. The V and J ends lost 6 bases and 12 bases respectively, with 16 bases between them. The CDR3 is 12 residues long. The CDR3 DNA sequence: TGTGCCAGCACCCAAGGCGGGGAGAGTCAGTACTTC. Amino acids: CASTQGGESQYF.

V gene TRBV10-2 combines with J gene TRBJ1-5; possibly TRBD1 for D (5 bases). CDR1 and CDR2 (germline): WSHSY, SAAADI. The CDR3 is 14 amino acids. Trimming removed 8 bases from V and 4 bases from J, with 15 bases in between. CDR3 in DNA: TGCGCCAGCGGAATGAAGGCAGGGAATCAGCCCCAGCATTTT. Encoded protein: CASGMKAGNQPQHF.

The gene calls are TRBV6-5 and TRBJ2-1, with D uncertain. CDR3 length equals 12 residues. Germline loops: CDR1 MNHEY, CDR2 SVGAGI. V lost 7 bases, J lost 1 base, and 5 bases lay in between. CDR3 protein: CASTTSYNEQFF. Here the CDR3 DNA reads TGTGCCAGCACGACTTCCTACAATGAGCAGTTCTTC.

This chain uses TRBV27 with TRBJ1-1; tentative D call: TRBD1 (6 bases). V was shortened by 4 bases and J by 0 bases, with 12 bases between the two germline ends. From germline, CDR1 is MNHEY and CDR2 SMNVEV (reference sequence). This CDR3 is built from 15 residues. CDR3 protein: CASSSTTGVNTEAFF. The CDR3 bases are TGTGCCAGCAGTTCCACGACAGGAGTGAACACTGAAGCTTTCTTT.

The chain carries TRBV9 and TRBJ2-7; 10 bases match TRBD2. Trimming cost V 4 bases and J 4 bases; bases outside gene matches: 5. The CDR3 consists of 14 residues. CDR1 and CDR2 from the germline V gene are SGDLS and YYNGEE. CDR3 sequence reads: CASSPTSGYYEQYF. DNA for the CDR3: TGTGCCAGCAGCCCGACTAGCGGGTATTACGAGCAGTACTTC. The full variable domain, with the rest looked up from reference TRBV9 and TRBJ2-7, is DSGVTQTPKHLITATGQRVTLRCSPRSGDLSVYWYQQSLDQGLQFLIQYYNGEERAKGNILERFSAQQFPDLHSELNLSSLELGDSALYFCASSPTSGYYEQYFGPGTRLTVT.

The rearrangement uses TRBV5-4 and TRBJ2-1; the D is unclear. The CDR3 has 15 residues. V lost 4 bases and J 1 base, leaving 12 bases between the germline ends. Germline V gene lookup returns CDR1 SGHNT and CDR2 YYREEE (reference sequence). The DNA of the CDR3 is TGTGCCAGCAGCCGAGCTGAAAGATCCTACAATGAGCAGTTCTTC. Its protein is CASSRAERSYNEQFF.

The chain couples TRBV10-1 to TRBJ2-1; TRBD1 agrees at 10 bases. The junction had 6 bases not matched to a gene; V was cut back by 5 bases and J by 8 bases. Germline CDR1 reads WNHNN; CDR2 reads SYGVQD (reference sequence). This CDR3 region has 14 residues. CDR3 region: CASSPGQGLDEQFF. Here the CDR3 DNA reads TGCGCCAGCAGTCCGGGACAGGGGTTGGATGAGCAGTTCTTC.

The rearrangement uses TRBV5-1 and TRBJ2-3; 11 bases are shared with TRBD2. The CDR3 is 15 residues long. The ends lost 2 bases at V and 3 bases at J; junction bases unmatched: 2. The germline gives CDR1 SGHRS, CDR2 YFSETQ. The CDR3 coding sequence is TGCGCCAGCAGCTTTAGCGGGAGGGGGACAGATACGCAGTATTTT. Its translation: CASSFSGRGTDTQYF.

This clone was counted a few times. The genes are TRBV27 and TRBJ2-7; D possibly corresponds to TRBD2 (6 bases). CDR3 size: 10 residues. Deletions cut 10 bases from V and 7 bases from J, with 11 bases between. The germline V gene encodes CDR1 MNHEY and CDR2 SMNVEV (reference sequence). The CDR3 here is CATLEGEQYF. The DNA for the CDR3 is TGTGCCACCTTGGAGGGAGAGCAGTACTTC.

V and J are TRBV2 and TRBJ2-1; TRBD2 might be the D (7 bases). Germline CDR1 and CDR2: SNHLY and FYNNEI. This CDR3 is 14 amino acids long. V lost 6 bases and J lost 6, with 15 bases in between. In DNA form, the CDR3 reads TGTGCCAGCAGGCGGGAGAGGGGGGGCAATGAGCAGTTCTTC. It encodes CASRRERGGNEQFF.

This chain joins TRBV5-5 and TRBJ1-1; D is unclear. V lost 0 bases, J lost 4 bases, and 10 bases lay in between. The CDR3 has 14 amino acids. CDR1 and CDR2 from the germline V gene are SGHKS and YYEKEE (reference sequence). CDR3 loop: CASSLAPLGTEAFF. CDR3 bases: TGTGCCAGCAGCTTGGCCCCCCTAGGCACTGAAGCTTTCTTT.

The V gene is TRBV6-5, the J gene TRBJ2-2; a weak D match, TRBD1 (6 bases). Trimming took off 6 bases at V and 4 bases at J, with 12 bases between the two ends. CDR3 size: 14 residues. CDR1 is MNHEY and CDR2 is SVGAGI in the germline V gene. CDR3 protein: CASSYLQGTGELFF. In nucleotides, the CDR3 is TGTGCCAGCAGCTATTTACAGGGCACCGGGGAGCTGTTTTTT.